This T cell receptor beta chain was retrieved from a study of blood T cell repertoires in COVID-19. Study overall: Acute-phase and convalescent COVID-19 samples originated in the United States, Italy and Spain. T cells, B-cell-depleted T cells, or PBMCs provided the cDNA or gDNA that served as material.

Libraries were prepared by immunoSEQ multiplex PCR; TCRdb keeps only in-frame clonotypes and omits some of them. The sample lists about 350,000 clones, approximately 90% occurring once. V lost 3 bases to trimming and J lost 4 bases; unmatched junction nucleotides: 22. Germline CDR1 reads KGHSH; CDR2 reads LQKENI. This CDR3 region has 20 residues. This rearrangement joins TRBV18 to TRBJ1-1, with TRBD1 matching 8 bases. This clonotype was sampled from an older woman with COVID-19, enrolled during active disease. Sequencing used peripheral blood. CDR3 amino acids: CASSPSLIMTGARAGTEAFF. The CDR3, as DNA: TGTGCCAGCTCACCCTCACTCATTATGACAGGGGCCCGGGCGGGCACTGAAGCTTTCTTT.